This T cell receptor (beta chain) was observed in a study of T-cell reconstitution after alpha-beta-depleted transplantation in children. Germline CDR1 SGHRS, CDR2 YFSETQ. CDR3 length equals 15 residues. Trimming cost V 4 bases and J 5 bases, with 15 bases left between them. For TCRbeta, the library was prepared with unique molecular identifiers. MiXCR was run by TCRdb on the PCR reads, yielding one entry per CDR3 protein. The data contain just under 550,000 distinct CDR3 sequences, about a sixth of them singletons. The origin of this receptor is a human donor who donated a stem cell graft to a child with acute lymphoblastic leukemia. The chain uses TRBV5-1 and TRBJ2-2, with D hard to call. Here the sequenced sample was PBMCs from the stem cell graft donor, taken from the stem cell graft. This CDR3 reads CASSAPPRTTGELFF. For the CDR3, the DNA is TGCGCCAGCAGCGCCCCACCTCGCACGACCGGGGAGCTGTTTTTT.